This T cell receptor beta chain was found in a study of breast tumors, draining lymph nodes, adjacent tissues. This clonotype came up many times. The target antigen is unknown. Study-wide results and limits: Tumor and nontumor repertoires were significantly more similar in luminal-like than in basal-like breast cancer. Data only fit, rather than demonstrated, lymph node origin of most tumor T cells. Tumors had less TCR diversity than lymph nodes, more than nontumor tissue.

MiXCR, applied by TCRdb to the multiplex PCR reads, yields one record per CDR3 protein. The sample carries 200,000 or so distinct CDR3 sequences, around a third recorded once. Breast cancer patients provided tissue from their axillary draining lymph nodes. This CDR3 spans 13 amino acids. Trimming removed 4 bases from V and 2 bases from J, with 9 bases in between. Germline CDR1 LNHDA, CDR2 SQIVND (reference sequence). This receptor was taken from a female donor with breast cancer. Some clones in this sample may be carry-over from other donors' samples. The chain joins TRBV19 to TRBJ2-7; D is possibly TRBD1 (6 bases). The sample taken for sequencing was axillary lymph node tissue. The CDR3 spells CASSTTGTYEQYF. CDR3 coding DNA: TGTGCCAGTAGTACGACAGGAACCTACGAGCAGTACTTC.